These T cell receptor beta chains were read from a single sample in a study of vaccination effects on CD4 cells after COVID-19. No antigen has been assigned to these receptors. Assay: immunoSEQ multiplex PCR; the TCRdb copy retains only in-frame clones and omits some. This sample has fewer than 30,000 clones, with about four fifths found just once. Sample: CD4+ T cells from PBMCs cultured with SARS-CoV-2 spike peptides, taken before COVID-19 vaccination. Receptors originate from a human donor who received a COVID-19 vaccine. Both conserved end residues are part of each CDR3. The order of the fields is D gene, J gene, clone size, V gene, CDR3 protein, CDR3 DNA. The D gene is left open where the match is weak. Where a row states a size, it is once, few, many or the class of an expanded clone; other rows omit it.

>.|TRBJ1-4|.|TRBV5-4
CASSLGGGLVPTNEKLFF
TGTGCCAGCAGCTTGGGGGGGGGACTCGTCCCAACTAATGAAAAACTGTTTTTT
>TRBD1|TRBJ1-3|.|TRBV4-3
CASSQAGTGAGNTIYF
TGCGCCAGCAGCCAAGCCGGGACAGGGGCCGGAAACACCATATATTTT
>TRBD1|TRBJ1-2|.|TRBV12-3/TRBV12-4
CASSQQGSYGYTF
TGTGCCAGCAGTCAACAGGGGAGCTATGGCTACACCTTC
>TRBD1|TRBJ2-7|few|TRBV18
CASSSGQGRNYEQYF
TGTGCCAGCTCGTCAGGACAGGGACGGAACTACGAGCAGTACTTC
>.|TRBJ1-5|few|TRBV6-5
CASREGGFNQPQHF
TGTGCCAGCAGGGAGGGGGGCTTTAATCAGCCCCAGCATTTT
>TRBD1|TRBJ1-6|.|TRBV5-4
CASSLEGQGTIYSPLHF
TGTGCCAGCAGCTTGGAAGGACAGGGGACAATATATTCACCCCTCCACTTT
>TRBD1|TRBJ1-2|.|TRBV5-6
CASSFKGGIYGYTF
TGTGCCAGCAGCTTCAAAGGGGGCATATATGGCTACACCTTC
>TRBD1|TRBJ2-7|.|TRBV9
CASSVGDRGYEQYF
TGTGCCAGCAGCGTAGGGGACAGGGGCTACGAGCAGTACTTC
>.|TRBJ2-2|.|TRBV9
CASSVGPGALANTGELFF
TGTGCCAGCAGCGTAGGTCCAGGGGCCCTCGCGAACACCGGGGAGCTGTTTTTT
>.|TRBJ2-5|.|TRBV5-1
CASSLVEGRETQYF
TGCGCCAGCAGCTTGGTGGAGGGGCGAGAGACCCAGTACTTC
>.|TRBJ2-1|.|TRBV4-1
CASSRSGTSYNEQFF
TGCGCCAGCAGCCGTAGCGGAACTTCCTACAATGAGCAGTTCTTC
>TRBD1|TRBJ2-4|.|TRBV7-2
CASSVSGTGLEGNIQYF
TGTGCCAGCAGCGTATCCGGGACAGGATTAGAAGGAAACATTCAGTACTTC
>TRBD1|TRBJ2-1|.|TRBV19
CASSKDREYSYNEQFF
TGTGCCAGTAGTAAGGACAGGGAATACTCCTACAATGAGCAGTTCTTC
>.|TRBJ2-2|.|TRBV5-1
CASSLNTGRSNTGELFF
TGCGCCAGCAGCTTGAATACAGGGAGATCGAACACCGGGGAGCTGTTTTTT
>.|TRBJ1-4|.|TRBV27
CASSLSTPGGEKLFF
TGTGCCAGCAGTTTATCGACTCCGGGTGGAGAAAAACTGTTTTTT
>TRBD1|TRBJ1-1|few|TRBV5-1
CASSGGTGNTEAFF
TGCGCCAGCAGCGGGGGGACAGGTAACACTGAAGCTTTCTTT
>.|TRBJ2-3|.|TRBV2
CASLGTRTDTQYF
TGTGCCAGCCTGGGGACTCGCACAGATACGCAGTATTTT
>TRBD1|TRBJ1-1|.|TRBV14
CASSPLGGAGNAFF
TGTGCCAGCAGCCCACTAGGGGGCGCGGGGAATGCTTTCTTT
>.|TRBJ1-2|.|TRBV28
CASTSQGWGNYGYTF
TGTGCCAGCACCTCCCAGGGTTGGGGAAATTATGGCTACACCTTC
>.|TRBJ1-2|.|TRBV4-3
CASSQERGPHGYTF
TGCGCCAGCAGCCAAGAGCGGGGCCCTCATGGCTACACCTTC
>TRBD1|TRBJ2-2|.|TRBV6-6
CASRRRTGVNTGELFF
TGTGCCAGCAGGCGACGGACAGGGGTCAACACCGGGGAGCTGTTTTTT
>.|TRBJ2-1|once|TRBV28
CASSVGAVTYNEQFF
TGTGCCAGCAGCGTAGGAGCGGTTACCTACAATGAGCAGTTCTTC
>.|TRBJ1-3|.|TRBV12-3/TRBV12-4
CASTEPPGNTIYF
TGTGCCAGCACCGAACCCCCTGGAAACACCATATATTTT
>.|TRBJ1-1|.|TRBV5-1
CASSRLRGGRTEAFF
TGCGCCAGCAGCCGACTGAGAGGGGGACGTACTGAAGCTTTCTTT
>.|TRBJ1-6|.|TRBV7-9
CASSSTRGQGRNSPLHF
TGTGCCAGCAGCTCCACCCGGGGGCAGGGACGGAATTCACCCCTCCACTTT
>TRBD1|TRBJ1-6|.|TRBV30
CAWSMWTGGNSPLHF
TGTGCCTGGAGTATGTGGACAGGAGGTAATTCACCCCTCCACTTT
>.|TRBJ2-5|.|TRBV24-1
CATSAPKVETQYF
TGTGCCACCAGTGCCCCAAAGGTGGAGACCCAGTACTTC
>.|TRBJ1-1|.|TRBV6-1
CASSETTGKAFF
TGTGCCAGCAGTGAGACGACAGGCAAAGCTTTCTTT
>.|TRBJ2-5|.|TRBV5-4
CASSLGGGETQYF
TGTGCCAGCAGCTTGGGCGGAGGGGAGACCCAGTACTTC
>.|TRBJ1-1|.|TRBV10-3
CATTQETEAFF
TGTGCCACCACGCAGGAAACTGAAGCTTTCTTT
>.|TRBJ1-5|few|TRBV2
CASRTAGDQPQHF
TGTGCCAGCCGGACCGCTGGGGATCAGCCCCAGCATTTT
>.|TRBJ1-2|.|TRBV28
CASSPSTRSYGYTF
TGTGCCAGCAGCCCATCAACACGGTCCTATGGCTACACCTTC
>.|TRBJ2-3|.|TRBV7-2
CASSFPGVTDTQYF
TGTGCCAGCAGCTTCCCGGGGGTCACCGATACGCAGTATTTT
>TRBD1|TRBJ2-1|.|TRBV7-2
CASSSGQGDNERFF
TGTGCCAGCAGCTCGGGACAGGGAGACAATGAGCGGTTCTTC
>.|TRBJ2-5|.|TRBV6-5
CASSWGRSETQYF
TGTGCCAGCAGTTGGGGCCGGTCAGAGACCCAGTACTTC
>.|TRBJ2-1|.|TRBV7-2
CASSLVPPYNEQFF
TGTGCCAGCAGCTTAGTCCCTCCCTACAATGAGCAGTTCTTC
>.|TRBJ2-7|.|TRBV19
CASSPPSRSRREQYF
TGTGCCAGTAGTCCACCTTCCCGATCAAGACGCGAGCAGTACTTC
>.|TRBJ1-2|.|TRBV3-1/TRBV3-2
CASSQAGDRYGYTF
TGTGCCAGCAGCCAAGCCGGGGACCGTTATGGCTACACCTTC
>.|TRBJ2-6|.|TRBV5-6
CASRFAGANVLTF
TGTGCCAGCAGATTCGCCGGGGCCAACGTCCTGACTTTC
>TRBD1|TRBJ2-2|.|TRBV14
CASSRIQGFSGELFF
TGTGCCAGCAGCCGAATACAGGGGTTTTCTGGGGAGCTGTTTTTT
>TRBD2|TRBJ2-7|once|TRBV3-1/TRBV3-2
CASSPGLAGASSYEQYF
TGTGCCAGCAGCCCGGGACTAGCGGGAGCGAGCTCCTACGAGCAGTACTTC
>TRBD2|TRBJ2-2|few|TRBV28
CASRLSGMGAGELFF
TGTGCCAGCAGACTTAGCGGGATGGGGGCCGGGGAGCTGTTTTTT
>.|TRBJ2-2|few|TRBV4-2
CASSGPFGGELFF
TGTGCCAGCAGCGGTCCGTTTGGCGGGGAGCTGTTTTTT
>.|TRBJ1-3|few|TRBV7-9
CASSLVWRSGNTIYF
TGTGCCAGCAGCTTAGTGTGGCGGAGTGGAAACACCATATATTTT